Below, 14 T cell receptor beta chains from the same sample are listed, as sequenced in a study of cytomegalovirus exposure and HLA in healthy donors. Researchers ran the PCR with 60 Vbeta and 13 Jbeta primers. Here immunoSEQ multiplex PCR was the method, and the copy in TCRdb shows in-frame clones only, minus some. This table has fewer than 200,000 clones, roughly 80% appearing once. Sequencing was carried out using PBMCs. The receptor set was obtained from a young man in good health and CMV-seronegative.

Of note for this clone: The CDR3 carries no conserved terminal phenylalanine or tryptophan, so it likely arises from a read error. Because the CDR3's place on the DNA is in doubt, the DNA is left out and the CDR3 is given as listed by TCRdb. The rearrangement uses TRBV11-2 and TRBJ2-7; the tabulated D call, TRBD2, remains unverified against the DNA. The CDR3 is 12 amino acids long, termini counted. In germline, CDR1 is SGHAT, CDR2 FQNNGV. CDR3 amino acids: CASSPGGAPGTL.

V is TRBV6-5 and J is TRBJ2-4, with D unresolved. Trimming took 5 bases from V and 4 from J, leaving 9 bases between them. CDR1 MNHEY and CDR2 SVGAGI come from the germline V gene. The length of the CDR3 is 13 residues. DNA for the CDR3: TGTGCCAGCAGTCTCTATCCGAAAAACATTCAGTACTTC. Amino acid sequence: CASSLYPKNIQYF.

V usage is TRBV28 and J usage is TRBJ1-5; D remains ambiguous. The V and J ends lost 3 bases and 3 bases respectively, with 15 bases between them. There are 16 residues in the CDR3. CDR1 and CDR2 from the germline V gene are MDHEN and SYDVKM. The CDR3, as DNA: TGTGCCAGCAGTTTTCCCCGGAGGGTACCCAATCAGCCCCAGCATTTT. Residues: CASSFPRRVPNQPQHF.

In this sample, this clone turned up once. This chain links TRBV11-2 with TRBJ1-2, with 9 bases that match TRBD1. Losses at the gene ends were 4 bases for V and 6 bases for J; bases not matched to a gene: 9. There are 15 residues in the CDR3. Germline CDR1 SGHAT, CDR2 FQNNGV. The chain's CDR3 is CASSSLTGGANGYTF. CDR3 coding DNA: TGTGCCAGCAGCTCATTGACAGGGGGAGCTAATGGCTACACCTTC.

This chain links TRBV28 with TRBJ2-7, with D possibly TRBD1 on 6 matching bases. This CDR3 spans 13 amino acids. The V gene lost 6 bases and the J gene lost 6 bases, with 15 bases spanning the gap. Germline CDR1 MDHEN, CDR2 SYDVKM. CDR3 coding DNA: TGTGCCAGCAGAAAGCCAGGGGCGGGCGAGCAGTACTTC. Translating it yields CASRKPGAGEQYF.

The chain is built from TRBV5-6 and TRBJ2-3, with 9 bases matching TRBD1. Germline V lookup: CDR1 SGHDT, CDR2 YYEEEE. Trimming cost V 7 bases and J 9 bases; bases outside gene matches: 9. The CDR3 runs to 13 residues. The CDR3 DNA follows: TGTGCCAGCCTCGGACAGGGGAACGAAACGCAGTATTTT. Residues: CASLGQGNETQYF.

The chain employs TRBV28 and TRBJ2-3, with 9 bases aligning to TRBD1. The CDR3 consists of 15 residues. Losses at the gene ends were 6 bases for V and 5 bases for J; bases not matched to a gene: 9. Germline CDR1 is MDHEN and CDR2 is SYDVKM. The CDR3 region has the DNA TGTGCCAGCAGGCCTACCGGGACAGGGAGAGATACGCAGTATTTT. This gives the protein CASRPTGTGRDTQYF. Full variable domain (remainder filled in from reference TRBV28 and TRBJ2-3): DVKVTQSSRYLVKRTGEKVFLECVQDMDHENMFWYRQDPGLGLRLIYFSYDVKMKEKGDIPEGYSVSREKKERFSLILESASTNQTSMYLCASRPTGTGRDTQYFGPGTRLTVL.

The gene calls are TRBV6-1 and TRBJ2-7, with D maybe TRBD2 (6 bases). Per the germline V gene, CDR1 is MNHNS and CDR2 is SASEGT. V shed 7 bases and J shed 6 bases, with 16 bases lying between them. The CDR3 spans 13 residues. CDR3 in amino acids: CASTFRRGSEQYF. The CDR3, as DNA: TGTGCCAGCACCTTTAGGAGGGGTAGCGAGCAGTACTTC.

V usage is TRBV9 and J usage is TRBJ1-3; D is uncertain. The CDR3 totals 15 residues. Germline CDR1 is SGDLS and CDR2 is YYNGEE. V was trimmed by 0 bases and J by 0 bases, leaving 7 bases between them. The CDR3, as DNA: TGTGCCAGCAGCGTAGCTGGAGACTCTGGAAACACCATATATTTT. Residues: CASSVAGDSGNTIYF.

The rearrangement links TRBV7-9 to TRBJ1-1, with D hard to call. The ends were cut back, 6 bases at V and 1 base at J, with 12 bases in the middle. The CDR3 is made up of 14 amino acids. Per the germline V gene, CDR1 is SEHNR and CDR2 is FQNEAQ (reference sequence). Here the CDR3 DNA reads TGTGCCAGCAGAACTACCATCGGGAACACTGAAGCTTTCTTT. Translation: CASRTTIGNTEAFF.

This clone appeared a single time. The chain uses TRBV25-1 and TRBJ1-4; no clear D gene. The CDR3 loop spans 15 amino acids. V lost 1 base and J lost 4, with 10 bases in between. From germline, CDR1 is MGHDK and CDR2 SYGVNS. CDR3 sequence: CASSESGSINEKLFF. CDR3 nucleotide sequence: TGTGCCAGCAGTGAATCGGGGTCCATTAATGAAAAACTGTTTTTT.

J is TRBJ2-1 and V is TRBV19; TRBD2 matches at 8 bases. The germline V gene encodes CDR1 LNHDA and CDR2 SQIVND (reference sequence). The CDR3 spans 15 residues. The CDR3 DNA is TGTGCTAATTCGACTAGCCGGGAGGGATACAATGAGCAGTTCTTC. This gives the protein CANSTSREGYNEQFF.

V and J are TRBV29-1 and TRBJ2-3; 9 bases are shared with TRBD2. The germline gives CDR1 SQVTM, CDR2 ANQGSEA. This CDR3 is built from 18 residues. Losses at the gene ends were 3 bases for V and 2 bases for J; bases not matched to a gene: 15. The CDR3 DNA sequence: TGCAGCGTTGACGAGATTGTGAGGCGGGGGGGGTCCACAGATACGCAGTATTTT. Its protein product is CSVDEIVRRGGSTDTQYF.

The rearrangement joins TRBV27 to TRBJ2-5; D is perhaps TRBD1 (6 bases). From germline, CDR1 is MNHEY and CDR2 SMNVEV (reference sequence). The CDR3 consists of 14 residues. The V gene lost 2 bases and the J gene lost 5 bases, with 12 bases spanning the gap. CDR3 sequence reads: CASSLNRVAETQYF. The CDR3 DNA is TGTGCCAGCAGTTTAAACAGGGTGGCGGAGACCCAGTACTTC.